The T cell receptor (beta chain) under discussion was sequenced for a study of cytomegalovirus exposure and HLA in healthy donors. Study-wide results and limits: Within a later analysis, the majority of CMV-associated TCR beta chains appeared HLA-restricted.

As to this clone: The antigen remains undetermined.

Researchers ran the PCR with 60 Vbeta and 13 Jbeta primers. The data were produced by immunoSEQ multiplex PCR, yet TCRdb's version contains in-frame clones alone and is incomplete. The profile shows fewer than 150,000 clones, about four fifths of them singletons. The CDR3 is made up of 13 amino acids. Germline V CDR1 and CDR2: MGHRA, YSYEKL. Trimming stripped 0 bases from V and 7 bases from J, with 9 bases between. The genes are TRBV4-1 and TRBJ2-5; D unresolved. The receptor's source is a woman between 40 and 50 years old in good health and CMV-seropositive. Sequencing used PBMCs. The CDR3 DNA follows: TGCGCCAGCAGCCAAGAGAGAGTGTCGACCCAGTACTTC. Amino acid sequence: CASSQERVSTQYF.